Below, 19 T cell receptor beta chains from the same sample are listed, as sequenced in a study of blood T cell repertoires in COVID-19. Some clones are missing from TCRdb's copy, which holds only in-frame ones; the method was immunoSEQ multiplex PCR. The sample shows hundreds of thousands of clones, 80% to 90% of them seen only once. Sequenced material: peripheral blood. Source of these receptors: a woman of 80 years or more with COVID-19, enrolled during active disease.

The V and J genes are TRBV7-3 and TRBJ1-1; 7 nucleotides align to TRBD1. CDR3 length: 15 residues. CDR1 and CDR2 from the germline V gene are SGHTA and FQGTGA. V shed 5 bases, J shed 1 base, and the junction held 7 bases outside the gene matches. The CDR3 DNA sequence: TGTGCCAGCAGCCCCCAGGGACAGACGAACACTGAAGCTTTCTTT. It encodes CASSPQGQTNTEAFF.

The rearrangement links TRBV5-1 to TRBJ2-5; a possible D gene is TRBD1 (7 bases). CDR1 SGHRS and CDR2 YFSETQ come from the germline V gene. The CDR3 length is 16 residues. Between the trimmed V and J ends, which lost 0 bases and 2 bases, there was a span of 14 bases. The chain's CDR3 is CASSLAQGGGQETQYF. CDR3 bases: TGCGCCAGCAGCTTGGCCCAGGGGGGCGGTCAAGAGACCCAGTACTTC.

In its sample, this clone was seen a few times. This chain links TRBV5-4 with TRBJ2-5, with no clear D. Germline V gene sequence: CDR1 SGHNT, CDR2 YYREEE (reference sequence). Trimming removed 3 bases from V and 5 bases from J, with 11 bases in between. CDR3 length equals 13 residues. For the CDR3, the DNA is TGTGCCAGCAGCTCTCCTATGCGCGAGACCCAGTACTTC. It translates to CASSSPMRETQYF.

V gene TRBV4-3 combines with J gene TRBJ2-7; D gene uncertain. CDR1 LGHNA and CDR2 YSLEER come from the germline V gene. Deletions cut 0 bases from V and 4 bases from J, with 10 bases between. This CDR3 is 14 amino acids long. CDR3 protein: CASSQERVRYEQYF. The CDR3, as DNA: TGCGCCAGCAGCCAAGAGCGAGTTCGGTACGAGCAGTACTTC.

The J gene is TRBJ1-2, the V gene TRBV3-1 (or the pseudogene TRBV3-2), with 7 bases aligning to TRBD1. Germline lookup yields CDR1 LGHDT and CDR2 YNNKEL (reference sequence). The CDR3 spans 15 residues. The V gene end was trimmed by 4 bases and the J gene end by 3 bases; junction bases not matched to a gene: 8. CDR3 amino acids: CASSLGDRGYYGYTF. The CDR3 nucleotides are TGTGCCAGCAGCCTAGGGGACAGAGGGTACTATGGCTACACCTTC.

CDR3 bases: TGTGCCAGCAGTTTATATGGGCAGGGGGCGCGGCAGCCCCAGCATTTT. Protein: CASSLYGQGARQPQHF. The chain carries TRBV28 and TRBJ1-5, with TRBD1 matching over 8 bases. This CDR3 has 16 residues. Germline V gene lookup returns CDR1 MDHEN and CDR2 SYDVKM. Unmatched junction bases numbered 9, after V lost 1 base and J lost 7 bases.

J is TRBJ1-1 and V is TRBV5-1, with a tentative D call TRBD1 (5 bases). This CDR3 contains 14 residues. Trimming left V 4 bases short and J 0 bases short, with 10 bases between. In germline, CDR1 is SGHRS, CDR2 YFSETQ. CDR3 sequence (DNA): TGCGCCAGCAGCGGGGGACTCTTGAACACTGAAGCTTTCTTT. Translation gives CASSGGLLNTEAFF.

V is TRBV5-6 and J is TRBJ1-1; 9 bases match TRBD1. Unmatched junction bases numbered 12, after V lost 4 bases and J lost 5 bases. The CDR3 has 16 amino acids. In germline, CDR1 is SGHDT, CDR2 YYEEEE. The CDR3 spells CASSPDRGVGGTEAFF. CDR3 nucleotide sequence: TGTGCCAGCAGCCCAGACAGGGGGGTGGGTGGAACTGAAGCTTTCTTT. Together with reference TRBV5-6 and TRBJ1-1, the CDR3 gives the full variable domain: DAGVTQSPTHLIKTRGQQVTLRCSPKSGHDTVSWYQQALGQGPQFIFQYYEEEERQRGNFPDRFSGHQFPNYSSELNVNALLLGDSALYLCASSPDRGVGGTEAFFGQGTRLTVV.

There are a few counts of this clone. The rearrangement joins TRBV5-1 to TRBJ1-1; maybe TRBD1 (5 bases). The germline V gene has CDR1 SGHRS and CDR2 YFSETQ. The CDR3 runs 13 residues. V was trimmed by 5 bases and J by 5 bases, leaving 13 bases between them. The CDR3, as DNA: TGCGCCAGCAGATCTAACGGGGGGACTGAAGCTTTCTTT. It is translated as CASRSNGGTEAFF.

The rearrangement joins TRBV6-5 to TRBJ2-5; 8 positions match TRBD1. Per the germline V gene, CDR1 is MNHEY and CDR2 is SVGAGI. The length of the CDR3 is 16 residues. V lost 0 bases and J lost 4; bases outside the gene matches: 7. The CDR3 region has the DNA TGTGCCAGCAGTTACTCGTCGGTCGGACAGGGAGAGACCCAGTACTTC. It is translated as CASSYSSVGQGETQYF.

The genes are TRBV5-1 and TRBJ1-2; 7 nucleotides line up with TRBD1. This CDR3 is 14 amino acids long. Germline CDR1 SGHRS, CDR2 YFSETQ. After removal of 1 base from V and 4 bases from J, the junction contained 4 bases not matched to a gene. The CDR3 sequence: CASSLTGDSYGYTF. CDR3 coding DNA: TGCGCCAGCAGCTTGACAGGGGATAGCTATGGCTACACCTTC.

This chain links TRBV10-3 with TRBJ2-7, with 7 bases lining up with TRBD2. The germline CDR1 and CDR2 sequences are ENHRY and SYGVKD. V lost 6 bases to trimming and J lost 10 bases; unmatched junction nucleotides: 18. This CDR3 is built from 15 residues. CDR3 loop: CAISSSRDYFFVQYF. The CDR3 DNA follows: TGTGCCATCAGCTCATCACGGGACTATTTCTTCGTCCAGTACTTC.

This chain connects TRBV6-2 or TRBV6-3 to TRBJ2-7; TRBD2 aligns across 10 bases. J was trimmed by 4 bases and V by 4 bases; bases with no gene match: 7. The CDR3 runs 15 residues. Germline CDR1 reads MNHEY; CDR2 reads SVGEGT. This CDR3 is CASSLAGGSIYEQYF. CDR3 in DNA: TGTGCCAGCAGTTTAGCGGGAGGAAGTATATACGAGCAGTACTTC.

The rearrangement uses TRBV2 and TRBJ1-4; weak D call: TRBD1 (5 bases). This CDR3 is built from 14 residues. The germline V and J ends were trimmed by 6 bases and 4 bases, with 12 bases remaining between them. CDR1 is SNHLY, CDR2 FYNNEI, per germline. The CDR3 loop is CASSGRQFNEKLFF. The CDR3 coding sequence is TGTGCCAGCAGCGGAAGACAGTTTAATGAAAAACTGTTTTTT.

The rearrangement joins TRBV10-3 to TRBJ1-1; possibly TRBD1 for D (6 bases). This CDR3 comprises 13 residues. V lost 5 bases and J lost 7, with 14 bases in between. CDR1 ENHRY and CDR2 SYGVKD come from the germline V gene. The CDR3 protein is CAISYRDTYEAFF. The CDR3 DNA sequence: TGTGCCATCAGTTACAGGGATACCTATGAAGCTTTCTTT.

This chain uses TRBV10-3 with TRBJ1-2, with a possible D match to TRBD1 (5 bases). Germline V gene lookup returns CDR1 ENHRY and CDR2 SYGVKD. This CDR3 has 15 amino acids. V lost 0 bases, J lost 4 bases, and 12 bases lay in between. The CDR3 region has the DNA TGTGCCATCAGTGAGTCTGTGACAGCCGCCTATGGCTACACCTTC. Translated, it gives CAISESVTAAYGYTF.

The table lists this clone with a few counts. This chain links TRBV30 with TRBJ1-2, with no clear D. Germline CDR1 and CDR2: GTSNPN and SVGIG (reference sequence). Trimming pared 0 bases from V and 2 bases from J, leaving 10 bases between. This CDR3 spans 14 amino acids. CDR3 loop: CAWSVQNRNYGYTF. The CDR3 nucleotides are TGTGCCTGGAGTGTACAGAACAGAAACTATGGCTACACCTTC.

This clone showed up just once. The CDR3 here is CASSVGGGPRQPQHF. In DNA, the CDR3 is TGTGCCAGCAGCGTAGGGGGGGGCCCCAGACAGCCCCAGCATTTT. This chain connects TRBV9 to TRBJ1-5, with a weak D call TRBD1 (6 bases). Germline assignment: CDR1 SGDLS and CDR2 YYNGEE. V was shortened by 0 bases and J by 7 bases, with 14 bases between the two germline ends. The CDR3 loop spans 15 amino acids.

The J gene is TRBJ2-7, the V gene TRBV7-2; 9 bases agree with TRBD2. The CDR3 runs 15 residues. The V gene end was trimmed by 1 base and the J gene end by 5 bases; junction bases not matched to a gene: 6. Germline loops: CDR1 SGHTA, CDR2 FQGNSA. The CDR3 DNA is TGTGCCAGCAGCTTAGAGGGCGGGAGGGCAAACGAGCAGTACTTC. It codes for CASSLEGGRANEQYF.